This T cell receptor (beta chain) was captured in a study of beta chain features in type 1 diabetes. Study observations and caveats: For patients, the naive, central memory and Treg TCRB repertoires appeared more alike than for healthy donors. TCRB CDR3s from Type 1 diabetes patients were moderately but significantly shorter in all four CD4+ subsets.

Trimming shortened V by 4 bases and J by 6 bases, and 13 bases separated the two germline ends. Germline V CDR1 and CDR2: SNHLY, FYNNEI. The CDR3 is 14 residues long. Since all of the isolated RNA was reverse transcribed, expressed TCRB transcripts were what got sequenced. Some clones are missing from TCRdb's copy, which holds only in-frame ones; the method was immunoSEQ multiplex PCR. In the table there are more than 95,000 clones, about 26% of which are singletons. A remark on this clone: Its target is unknown.

The receptor comes from a woman younger than 35 with type 1 diabetes. V is TRBV2 and J is TRBJ1-5, with D maybe TRBD1 (6 bases). Specimen: central memory CD4+ T cells from blood. The CDR3 DNA reads TGTGCCAGCAGTGGTACAGGGCAGGTTCAGCCCCAGCATTTT. Translating gives CASSGTGQVQPQHF.